One and the same sample provided the 31 T cell receptor beta chains below, sequenced in a study of CD8 T cells in ankylosing spondylitis. MiXCR, applied by TCRdb to the 5' RACE reads, yields one record per CDR3 protein. Found here are 200,000 or so distinct CDR3 sequences, roughly 25% of them singletons; the top ten hold 5% to 7.5%. What was sequenced was blood, either unsorted or a sorted T cell fraction (not recorded which). The receptors originated from a male donor with ankylosing spondylitis or in good health (not recorded which).

The chain combines TRBV6-2 or TRBV6-3 with TRBJ2-2; the D gene is possibly TRBD2 (6 bases). The germline V gene has CDR1 MNHEY and CDR2 SVGEGT. The CDR3 loop spans 15 amino acids. The V end lost 2 bases, the J end lost 8 bases, and 15 bases lay between the germline ends. The CDR3 DNA is TGTGCCAGCAGTTACGGGGACTCCACCGGAGGGGAGCTGTTTTTT. It is translated as CASSYGDSTGGELFF.

This clonotype was counted ten times or more. V and J are TRBV15 and TRBJ2-5, with D uncertain. This CDR3 has 12 residues. Deletions cut 1 base from V and 4 bases from J, with 4 bases between. The germline gives CDR1 LNHNV, CDR2 YYDKDF (reference sequence). Here the CDR3 DNA reads TGTGCCACCAGCAGAGTTGGAGAGACCCAGTACTTC. Its translation is CATSRVGETQYF.

This clonotype has only a few counts. CDR3 loop: CAIGASGDPRQETQYF. The CDR3 DNA reads TGTGCCATCGGGGCTAGCGGAGACCCACGCCAAGAGACCCAGTACTTC. The gene calls are TRBV10-3 and TRBJ2-5; 7 bases are shared with TRBD2. The V segment lost 8 bases and the J segment 1 base; nucleotides outside the gene matches: 13. CDR3 length: 16 residues. Germline-derived CDR1 and CDR2 are ENHRY and SYGVKD.

V usage is TRBV20-1 and J usage is TRBJ1-6; TRBD1 aligns across 8 bases. The CDR3 extends over 13 amino acids. CDR1 is DFQATT and CDR2 is SNEGSKA in the germline V gene (reference sequence). Trimming cost V 8 bases and J 6 bases; bases outside gene matches: 6. The CDR3 bases are TGCAGTTCCCAGGGGGCGGTTAATTCACCCCTCCACTTT. Amino acid sequence: CSSQGAVNSPLHF.

This clonotype came up many times. The chain uses TRBV6-2 or TRBV6-3 and TRBJ1-5; D gene unclear. CDR1 MNHEY and CDR2 SVGEGT come from the germline V gene. The CDR3 consists of 13 residues. V lost 5 bases to trimming and J lost 9 bases, with 14 bases between them. Here the CDR3 DNA reads TGTGCCAGCAGTCCCCGGGTCCTCTGGCCCCAGCATTTT. Translating gives CASSPRVLWPQHF.

The chain recombines TRBV5-1 with TRBJ2-3, with D possibly being TRBD1 (5 bases). The CDR3 runs to 17 residues. The germline V gene has CDR1 SGHRS and CDR2 YFSETQ. Trimming left V 0 bases short and J 4 bases short, with 18 bases between. The CDR3 sequence: CASSLAYWGGGADTQYF. The CDR3 DNA sequence: TGCGCCAGCAGCTTGGCGTACTGGGGCGGCGGCGCAGATACGCAGTATTTT.

The genes are TRBV21-1 and TRBJ2-1; no check of the table's D call, TRBD2, against the DNA was made. TRBV21-1 is assigned pseudogene status. The length of the CDR3 is 16 residues. CDR3 sequence reads: CASSKWRGTTYNEQFF. In DNA form, the CDR3 reads TGTGCCAGCAGCAAATGGCGGGGTACCACCTACAATGAGCAGTTCTTC.

This chain uses TRBV29-1 with TRBJ2-5; possibly TRBD1 for D (7 bases). Germline V CDR1 and CDR2: SQVTM, ANQGSEA. There are 12 residues in the CDR3. Trimming pared 5 bases from V and 5 bases from J, leaving 12 bases between. CDR3 region: CSVSEGAETQYF. The CDR3 region has the DNA TGCAGCGTTTCGGAGGGGGCGGAGACCCAGTACTTC.

V is TRBV28 and J is TRBJ2-5; D is unclear. Germline V CDR1 and CDR2: MDHEN, SYDVKM. The CDR3 is 13 residues long. V was trimmed by 2 bases and J by 5 bases, leaving 9 bases between them. CDR3 DNA: TGTGCCAGCAGTTTAACCATAGAGGAGACCCAGTACTTC. It codes for CASSLTIEETQYF.

This clonotype was seen repeatedly, ten times or more. The genes are TRBV2 and TRBJ2-7; no clear D gene. Deletions cut 4 bases from V and 0 bases from J, with 10 bases between. The CDR3 extends over 14 amino acids. Germline CDR1 reads SNHLY; CDR2 reads FYNNEI. The CDR3 DNA is TGTGCCAGCAGTGGGGATCAGGACTCCTACGAGCAGTACTTC. Protein sequence: CASSGDQDSYEQYF.

The chain couples TRBV7-2 to TRBJ2-7, with a possible D match to TRBD1 (5 bases). CDR3 length equals 13 residues. From germline, CDR1 is SGHTA and CDR2 FQGNSA. V gave up 2 bases and J gave up 3 bases, with 8 bases separating them. This CDR3 is CASSLWTSYEQYF. Written as DNA, the CDR3 is TGTGCCAGCAGCTTATGGACAAGCTACGAGCAGTACTTC. Full variable domain (missing parts from reference TRBV7-2 and TRBJ2-7): GAGVSQSPSNKVTEKGKDVELRCDPISGHTALYWYRQSLGQGLEFLIYFQGNSAPDKSGLPSDRFSAERTGGSVSTLTIQRTQQEDSAVYLCASSLWTSYEQYFGPGTRLTVT.

The rearrangement joins TRBV15 to TRBJ1-2; a weak D match, TRBD1 (5 bases). The CDR3 has 15 residues. Looked up from germline, CDR1 is LNHNV and CDR2 is YYDKDF (reference sequence). V shed 3 bases and J shed 6 bases, with 17 bases lying between them. CDR3 sequence reads: CATSREQEPYNGYTF. Written as DNA, the CDR3 is TGTGCCACCAGCAGGGAACAGGAGCCCTATAATGGCTACACCTTC. The variable domain in full, with the rest retrieved from reference TRBV15 and TRBJ1-2, is DAMVIQNPRYQVTQFGKPVTLSCSQTLNHNVMYWYQQKSSQAPKLLFHYYDKDFNNEADTPDNFQSRRPNTSFCFLDIRSPGLGDTAMYLCATSREQEPYNGYTFGSGTRLTVV.

This clonotype has at least ten counts. This rearrangement joins TRBV4-2 to TRBJ2-7, with 8 bases lining up with TRBD1. There are 15 residues in the CDR3. Germline V gene lookup returns CDR1 LGHNA and CDR2 YNFKEQ. V shed 1 base, J shed 4 bases, and the junction held 6 bases outside the gene matches. Written as DNA, the CDR3 is TGTGCCAGCAGCCAAGTAATACAGGGGGATTACGAGCAGTACTTC. Translating gives CASSQVIQGDYEQYF.

This clonotype was counted at least ten times. V and J are TRBV6-1 and TRBJ2-6; the match to TRBD1 covers 7 bases. The J segment lost 2 bases and the V segment lost 3 bases, leaving 4 bases of the junction unmatched. This CDR3 spans 16 amino acids. CDR1 is MNHNS, CDR2 SASEGT, per germline. Written as DNA, the CDR3 is TGTGCCAGCAGTGATTACAGGGGCGCTGGGGCCAACGTCCTGACTTTC. It translates to CASSDYRGAGANVLTF.

This clonotype was seen at least ten times. The V call is TRBV7-9, the J call TRBJ2-5, with no clear D. The CDR3 spans 14 residues. The V gene lost 5 bases and the J gene lost 2 bases, with 12 bases spanning the gap. CDR1 and CDR2 (germline): SEHNR, FQNEAQ (reference sequence). This chain's CDR3 is CASSRRTEQETQYF. Here the CDR3 DNA reads TGTGCCAGCAGCCGCCGGACGGAACAAGAGACCCAGTACTTC.

This clonotype showed up many times. J is TRBJ2-1 and V is TRBV20-1; a weak D match, TRBD1 (6 bases). Per germline, CDR1 DFQATT and CDR2 SNEGSKA (reference sequence). The CDR3 totals 11 residues. V gave up 4 bases and J gave up 7 bases, with 8 bases separating them. The CDR3 spells CSATQGNEQFF. Here the CDR3 DNA reads TGCAGTGCTACTCAGGGGAATGAGCAGTTCTTC.

This clonotype was seen a few times. The chain couples TRBV5-1 to TRBJ1-5; tentatively, D is TRBD1 (6 bases). Trimming removed 0 bases from V and 3 bases from J, with 7 bases in between. This CDR3 region has 14 residues. Germline V CDR1 and CDR2: SGHRS, YFSETQ. CDR3: CASSLGGHNQPQHF. The CDR3 DNA reads as TGCGCCAGCAGCTTGGGGGGACACAATCAGCCCCAGCATTTT.

This clonotype was seen ten or more times. The rearrangement uses TRBV19 and TRBJ2-7, with TRBD2 matching 8 bases. The germline CDR1 and CDR2 sequences are LNHDA and SQIVND (reference sequence). The CDR3 consists of 12 residues. V was pared by 6 bases and J by 6 bases, with 4 bases of the junction left unmatched. The CDR3 DNA is TGTGCCAGTAGCGGGAGGGTCGGCGAGCAGTACTTC. Protein: CASSGRVGEQYF.

The chain recombines TRBV29-1 with TRBJ2-1; TRBD1 aligns across 7 bases. Germline trimming cut 7 bases from V and 7 bases from J; bases unmatched to any gene: 10. The germline V gene encodes CDR1 SQVTM and CDR2 ANQGSEA. The CDR3 contains 13 residues. The CDR3 sequence is CSDSQTGKNEQFF. The CDR3 DNA is TGCAGCGACTCTCAGACAGGGAAAAATGAGCAGTTCTTC.

This clonotype has a count of ten or more. V and J are TRBV10-3 and TRBJ1-6; D perhaps matches TRBD1 (5 bases). The CDR3 loop spans 14 amino acids. V lost 6 bases to trimming and J lost 8 bases, with 14 bases between them. The germline V gene encodes CDR1 ENHRY and CDR2 SYGVKD. For the CDR3, the DNA is TGTGCCATCAGGGGGGACCCTGGGGATTCACCCCTCCACTTT. Its translation: CAIRGDPGDSPLHF.

This clonotype was seen repeatedly, ten times or more. The chain couples TRBV7-2 to TRBJ2-1, with no clear D. In germline, CDR1 is SGHTA, CDR2 FQGNSA. The CDR3 extends over 16 amino acids. V lost 7 bases to trimming and J lost 6 bases, with 22 bases between them. For the CDR3, the DNA is TGTGCCAGCACCCCAGGATGGATTATGTTGAGCAATGAGCAGTTCTTC. Its translation is CASTPGWIMLSNEQFF.

This clonotype was counted many times. The genes are TRBV4-3 and TRBJ2-1; D gene ambiguous. Deletions cut 0 bases from V and 5 bases from J, with 11 bases between. Germline CDR1 reads LGHNA; CDR2 reads YSLEER. The CDR3 has 15 residues. The CDR3: CASSQDPHSNNEQFF. CDR3 sequence (DNA): TGCGCCAGCAGCCAAGATCCGCACAGCAACAATGAGCAGTTCTTC.

At least ten counts were recorded for this clonotype. The chain links TRBV2 to TRBJ2-1; TRBD2 aligns across 7 bases. The CDR3 is made up of 14 amino acids. Trimming at V came to 11 bases and at J to 0 bases, leaving 7 bases not matched to a gene. Germline lookup yields CDR1 SNHLY and CDR2 FYNNEI. The CDR3 DNA is TGTGCCCGACGGGGGGTTAGCTCCTACAATGAGCAGTTCTTC. It translates to CARRGVSSYNEQFF.

This clonotype was counted many times. The chain has TRBV12-3 or TRBV12-4 and TRBJ2-3, with D hard to call. The CDR3 covers 12 residues. V was pared by 4 bases and J by 4 bases, with 6 bases between. Here the CDR3 DNA reads TGTGCCAGCAGTTGGTGGCCAGATACGCAGTATTTT. This sequence encodes CASSWWPDTQYF.

Concerning this clonotype itself: A much more abundant neighbour one base away suggests this may be a read error. In DNA, the CDR3 is TGTGCCAGCAGCTTGACAAGGTACCACACAGATACGCAGTATTTT. Its translation: CASSLTRYHTDTQYF. This chain connects TRBV7-6 to TRBJ2-3; D unclear. Trimming pared 3 bases from V and 2 bases from J, leaving 12 bases between. There are 15 residues in the CDR3. The V gene's germline CDR1 is SGHVS and CDR2 FNYEAQ. Combining the CDR3 with reference TRBV7-6 and TRBJ2-3 gives the whole variable domain GAGVSQSPRYKVTKRGQDVALRCDPISGHVSLYWYRQALGQGPEFLTYFNYEAQQDKSGLPNDRFSAERPEGSISTLTIQRTEQRDSAMYRCASSLTRYHTDTQYFGPGTRLTVL.

The sample holds a few counts of this clonotype. CDR3 nucleotides: TGCAGCGTTGTGGGCCCAAGCAGTACGCAGTATTTT. Translated: CSVVGPSSTQYF. The J gene is TRBJ2-3, the V gene TRBV29-1; D remains ambiguous. From germline, CDR1 is SQVTM and CDR2 ANQGSEA. CDR3 size: 12 residues. V shed 4 bases and J shed 8 bases, with 13 bases lying between them.

The chain joins TRBV28 to TRBJ2-3, with a possible D match to TRBD2 (6 bases). CDR3 length equals 15 residues. The V and J ends lost 5 bases and 1 base respectively, with 13 bases between them. The germline V gene encodes CDR1 MDHEN and CDR2 SYDVKM. CDR3 residues: CASSLGGRRTDTQYF. The CDR3 nucleotides read TGTGCCAGCAGTCTGGGAGGACGTCGCACAGATACGCAGTATTTT.

This clonotype was counted ten times or more. The chain combines TRBV7-2 with TRBJ2-6; unclear D gene. The germline V gene has CDR1 SGHTA and CDR2 FQGNSA. The V end was cut by 1 base, the J end by 2 bases, with 6 bases between. The CDR3 length is 15 residues. CDR3 sequence (DNA): TGTGCCAGCAGCTTAGTTGGGGCTGGGGCCAACGTCCTGACTTTC. It is translated as CASSLVGAGANVLTF. Variable domain in full (rest from reference TRBV7-2 and TRBJ2-6): GAGVSQSPSNKVTEKGKDVELRCDPISGHTALYWYRQSLGQGLEFLIYFQGNSAPDKSGLPSDRFSAERTGGSVSTLTIQRTQQEDSAVYLCASSLVGAGANVLTFGAGSRLTVL.

This clonotype appeared many times. This chain joins TRBV5-6 and TRBJ2-5, with 9 bases matching TRBD1. Looked up from germline, CDR1 is SGHDT and CDR2 is YYEEEE. The length of the CDR3 is 14 residues. J gave up 5 bases and V 2 bases, and 4 bases lay outside the gene matches. As DNA, the CDR3 is TGTGCCAGCAGCTTAGGACAGGGGAGGGAGACCCAGTACTTC. This sequence encodes CASSLGQGRETQYF.

This clonotype has a count of ten or more. This sequence joins TRBV10-3 and TRBJ2-2; D is possibly TRBD2 (6 bases). CDR1 is ENHRY and CDR2 is SYGVKD in the germline V gene. Between the trimmed V and J ends, which lost 5 bases and 1 base, there was a span of 14 bases. The CDR3 is made up of 16 amino acids. The CDR3 region is CAISLGSSGNTGELFF. The CDR3 region has the DNA TGTGCCATCAGTCTCGGGAGTAGCGGGAACACCGGGGAGCTGTTTTTT.

This clonotype has a count of ten or more. The rearrangement links TRBV4-3 to TRBJ2-3; D not resolved. The CDR3 sequence is 13 residues long. Germline-derived CDR1 and CDR2 are LGHNA and YSLEER. Trimming stripped 0 bases from V and 3 bases from J, with 4 bases between. CDR3 region: CASSQEITDTQYF. The CDR3 DNA is TGCGCCAGCAGCCAAGAAATTACAGATACGCAGTATTTT.